This record covers a single TCR beta chain. Antigen unknown. TCRdb fed the 5' RACE reads into MiXCR, producing one record per CDR3 protein. The table has some 270,000 distinct CDR3 sequences, 18% seen once. The record originates from a study of CD8 T cells in ankylosing spondylitis. Study-wide findings and caveats: Some motif variants were previously reported in reactive arthritis synovial fluid and blood.

The germline V and J ends were trimmed by 2 bases and 4 bases, with 10 bases remaining between them. This CDR3 contains 14 residues. In germline, CDR1 is SGHDT, CDR2 YYEEEE. The source of this sequence is a male donor with ankylosing spondylitis or in good health (not recorded which). This chain uses TRBV5-6 with TRBJ2-4; D tentatively reads TRBD1 or TRBD2 (5 bases each). The sample consisted of blood, either unsorted or a sorted T cell fraction (not recorded which). The DNA for the CDR3 is TGTGCCAGCAGCTTCGGGACGGAAAAAAACATTCAGTACTTC. It codes for CASSFGTEKNIQYF.